This passage covers 10 T cell receptor beta chains from one sample sequenced in a study of beta chain features in type 1 diabetes. General study findings and limits: Researchers report that Type 1 diabetes patients had moderately but significantly shorter TCRB CDR3s across all four CD4+ subsets.

Since all of the isolated RNA was reverse transcribed, expressed TCRB transcripts were what got sequenced. The method was immunoSEQ multiplex PCR; TCRdb's version includes in-frame clones alone and lacks a portion of them. The sample shows about 650,000 clones, approximately 13% of them seen only once. These receptors have no known antigen. The sample was naive CD4+ T cells from blood. The receptors shown here come from a man aged 25 to 45 with type 1 diabetes.

This clone appeared a few times. This rearrangement joins TRBV29-1 to TRBJ2-2; no clear D. V lost 4 bases and J lost 1, with 13 bases in between. From germline, CDR1 is SQVTM and CDR2 ANQGSEA. There are 15 residues in the CDR3. The CDR3 loop reads CSVGNLHRNTGELFF. The CDR3 DNA is TGCAGCGTTGGGAACCTACACCGGAACACCGGGGAGCTGTTTTTT.

This clone was observed a few times. The rearrangement uses TRBV2 and TRBJ1-2; the D is unclear. CDR1 SNHLY and CDR2 FYNNEI come from the germline V gene. Trimming removed 6 bases from V and 6 bases from J, with 11 bases in between. The CDR3 extends over 12 amino acids. Here the CDR3 DNA reads TGTGCCAGCAGCCCCTCTGGGGATGGCTACACCTTC. Its translation is CASSPSGDGYTF.

The chain recombines TRBV2 with TRBJ1-2; D is unresolved. The CDR3 runs 13 residues. The ends were cut back, 1 base at V and 4 bases at J, with 7 bases in the middle. Germline CDR1 and CDR2: SNHLY and FYNNEI. CDR3: CASSEGQRYGYTF. In DNA form, the CDR3 reads TGTGCCAGCAGTGAAGGCCAGCGCTATGGCTACACCTTC.

This clone was picked up a small number of times. This chain uses TRBV7-9 with TRBJ2-4, with 7 bases lining up with TRBD1. Trimming took 5 bases from V and 5 from J; bases not matched to a gene: 6. The CDR3 is 14 residues long. Germline CDR1 reads SEHNR; CDR2 reads FQNEAQ (reference sequence). The CDR3 loop reads CASSLTGVENIQYF. Written as DNA, the CDR3 is TGTGCCAGCAGCCTAACAGGGGTGGAAAACATTCAGTACTTC.

This clone showed up just a few times. The genes are TRBV7-8 and TRBJ2-7; 14 bases agree with TRBD2. The V segment lost 5 bases and the J segment 3 bases; nucleotides outside the gene matches: 9. CDR1 and CDR2 from the germline V gene are SGHVS and FQNEAQ. The CDR3 covers 17 residues. The CDR3 DNA sequence: TGTGCCAGCAGCCGAGGGACTAGCGGGGGAGGACTCTACGAGCAGTACTTC. It translates to CASSRGTSGGGLYEQYF.

The chain uses TRBV6-5 and TRBJ2-7, with 8 bases identical to TRBD2. CDR1 is MNHEY and CDR2 is SVGAGI in the germline V gene. The CDR3 has 15 amino acids. After removal of 0 bases from V and 2 bases from J, the junction contained 3 bases not matched to a gene. CDR3: CASSYSGAGAYEQYF. The CDR3 bases are TGTGCCAGCAGTTACTCGGGAGCGGGGGCCTACGAGCAGTACTTC.

This clone was counted between two and nine times. The gene calls are TRBV5-6 and TRBJ2-2; D ambiguous. The CDR3 has 12 amino acids. V was shortened by 1 base and J by 6 bases, with 4 bases between the two germline ends. CDR1 is SGHDT and CDR2 is YYEEEE in the germline V gene. The CDR3 DNA reads as TGTGCCAGCAGCTTGCCTTCCGGGGAGCTGTTTTTT. It is translated as CASSLPSGELFF. The variable domain in full, with the rest retrieved from reference TRBV5-6 and TRBJ2-2, is DAGVTQSPTHLIKTRGQQVTLRCSPKSGHDTVSWYQQALGQGPQFIFQYYEEEERQRGNFPDRFSGHQFPNYSSELNVNALLLGDSALYLCASSLPSGELFFGEGSRLTVL.

The CDR3 spells CASSLLSSYNEQFF. The CDR3 nucleotides are TGTGCCAGCAGCCTTTTGAGCTCCTACAATGAGCAGTTCTTC. The chain couples TRBV7-2 to TRBJ2-1; the D is unclear. Deletions cut 5 bases from V and 0 bases from J, with 8 bases between. Germline CDR1 SGHTA, CDR2 FQGNSA. The length of the CDR3 is 14 residues.

The rearrangement links TRBV6-6 to TRBJ2-7; D not certain. V was trimmed by 3 bases and J by 5 bases, leaving 5 bases between them. CDR1 MNHNY and CDR2 SVGAGI come from the germline V gene (reference sequence). The CDR3 loop spans 11 amino acids. CDR3 loop: CASSYIDEQYF. CDR3 bases: TGTGCCAGCAGTTATATTGACGAGCAGTACTTC.

This clone was seen a few times. The chain joins TRBV4-2 to TRBJ2-4; weak D call: TRBD2 (6 bases). V gave up 1 base and J gave up 6 bases, with 13 bases separating them. The CDR3 is 15 residues long. Germline V gives CDR1 LGHNA, CDR2 YNFKEQ. CDR3 DNA sequence: TGTGCCAGCAGCCAAGCGGGGGTGCGATTAAACATTCAGTACTTC. Residues: CASSQAGVRLNIQYF.